These 22 T cell receptor beta chains were all obtained from the same sample, sequenced in a study of cytomegalovirus exposure and HLA in healthy donors. Here immunoSEQ multiplex PCR was the method, and the copy in TCRdb shows in-frame clones only, minus some. This sample yields about 70,000 clones, of which 94% are seen a single time; 1.5% to 1.8% belongs to the top ten. Specimen: PBMCs. These TCRs come from a young man in good health and CMV-seropositive.

The chain uses TRBV28 and TRBJ2-3; TRBD1 matches at 9 bases. Germline V gives CDR1 MDHEN, CDR2 SYDVKM. J was trimmed by 6 bases and V by 6 bases; bases with no gene match: 10. The CDR3 is 15 residues long. The CDR3 sequence: CASSRKQGARDTQYF. The CDR3 DNA is TGTGCCAGCAGCCGAAAACAGGGGGCAAGGGATACGCAGTATTTT.

The genes are TRBV5-1 and TRBJ2-7; D ambiguous. This CDR3 has 14 residues. Germline CDR1 SGHRS, CDR2 YFSETQ. Trimming left V 1 base short and J 6 bases short, with 14 bases between. CDR3 amino acids: CASSLIGIEVEQYF. The CDR3 bases are TGCGCCAGCAGCTTGATCGGAATAGAGGTCGAGCAGTACTTC.

The J gene is TRBJ1-4, the V gene TRBV6-1; D is ambiguous. The germline V and J ends were trimmed by 8 bases and 3 bases, with 7 bases remaining between them. This CDR3 has 12 residues. Germline V lookup: CDR1 MNHNS, CDR2 SASEGT. The CDR3 DNA reads TGTGCCAGCGCCCGGGCTAATGAAAAACTGTTTTTT. This translates into CASARANEKLFF.

CDR3 region: CASSNRNTEAFF. The CDR3 coding sequence is TGTGCCAGCAGCAACAGGAACACTGAAGCTTTCTTT. J is TRBJ1-1 and V is TRBV9; the D is unclear. This CDR3 contains 12 residues. Trimming removed 4 bases from V and 1 base from J, with 5 bases in between. Germline loops: CDR1 SGDLS, CDR2 YYNGEE.

The rearrangement links TRBV5-4 to TRBJ2-5; 11 bases are shared with TRBD2. CDR3 size: 15 residues. The trim removed 4 bases at V and 7 bases at J, leaving 9 bases unmatched. Germline V lookup: CDR1 SGHNT, CDR2 YYREEE (reference sequence). This CDR3 reads CASSPIAGGPGTQYF. The CDR3 bases are TGTGCCAGCAGCCCGATAGCGGGAGGGCCGGGGACCCAGTACTTC.

The chain recombines TRBV21-1 with TRBJ1-5. TRBV21-1 corresponds to a pseudogene. The CDR3 has 19 amino acids. CDR3 bases: TGTGCCAGCAGCAAAGAGAGGTTTGATTCCCCCACGAGCAATCAGCCCCAGCATTTT. Encoded protein: CASSKERFDSPTSNQPQHF.

The gene calls are TRBV2 and TRBJ2-1; 7 bases fit TRBD1. Looked up from germline, CDR1 is SNHLY and CDR2 is FYNNEI. The length of the CDR3 is 13 residues. With 6 bases clipped from V and 7 bases from J, the junction kept 6 bases outside the gene matches. CDR3 sequence (DNA): TGTGCCAGCAGGGGAACAGGGGAGAATGAGCAGTTCTTC. This sequence encodes CASRGTGENEQFF.

V is TRBV15 and J is TRBJ2-7, with D perhaps matching TRBD2 (6 bases). CDR1 is LNHNV, CDR2 YYDKDF, per germline (reference sequence). CDR3 length equals 14 residues. Between the trimmed V and J ends, which lost 1 base and 2 bases, there was a span of 9 bases. The CDR3 nucleotides read TGTGCCACCAGCAGAGCGGGGGACGCCTACGAGCAGTACTTC. The encoded protein is CATSRAGDAYEQYF.

The count of this clone is one. The genes are TRBV29-1 and TRBJ2-5; no definite D call. The germline V and J ends were trimmed by 4 bases and 5 bases, with 14 bases remaining between them. The CDR3 has 13 residues. Germline CDR1 is SQVTM and CDR2 is ANQGSEA. The CDR3 nucleotides read TGCAGCGTTGTTTTAGAAAACTCGGAGACCCAGTACTTC. This codes for CSVVLENSETQYF.

The chain carries TRBV10-3 and TRBJ1-5; D gene ambiguous. The V end was cut by 6 bases, the J end by 0 bases, with 6 bases between. The CDR3 sequence is 13 residues long. Germline-derived CDR1 and CDR2 are ENHRY and SYGVKD. This CDR3 reads CAISYDSNQPQHF. DNA for the CDR3: TGTGCCATCAGCTATGATAGCAATCAGCCCCAGCATTTT.

J is TRBJ2-2 and V is TRBV5-1; TRBD2 matches 8 bases. The CDR3 is 16 residues long. The germline CDR1 and CDR2 sequences are SGHRS and YFSETQ. The trim removed 2 bases at V and 8 bases at J, leaving 11 bases unmatched. The CDR3 loop reads CASSFQTRLATGELFF. CDR3 nucleotides: TGCGCCAGCAGCTTCCAAACGCGACTAGCGACTGGGGAGCTGTTTTTT.

The chain combines TRBV19 with TRBJ2-7, with 10 bases identical to TRBD1. Trimming at V came to 3 bases and at J to 3 bases, leaving 5 bases not matched to a gene. The germline gives CDR1 LNHDA, CDR2 SQIVND (reference sequence). CDR3 length: 15 amino acids. The CDR3 is CASSIGTGALYEQYF. For the CDR3, the DNA is TGTGCCAGTAGTATCGGGACAGGGGCGCTCTACGAGCAGTACTTC.

The chain links TRBV5-1 to TRBJ2-1, with 10 bases lining up with TRBD1. Trimming at V came to 4 bases and at J to 5 bases, leaving 6 bases not matched to a gene. Germline V gene data show CDR1 as SGHRS and CDR2 as YFSETQ. The CDR3 consists of 15 residues. This chain's CDR3 is CASSTDRGRNNEQFF. The CDR3 nucleotides read TGCGCCAGCAGCACAGACAGGGGGCGAAACAATGAGCAGTTCTTC.

The chain recombines TRBV2 with TRBJ1-1; no definite D call. Looked up from germline, CDR1 is SNHLY and CDR2 is FYNNEI. The CDR3 contains 11 residues. The V gene lost 5 bases and the J gene lost 3 bases, with 4 bases spanning the gap. CDR3 amino acids: CASSLYTEAFF. The CDR3 nucleotides read TGTGCCAGCAGTCTCTACACTGAAGCTTTCTTT.

The chain employs TRBV5-1 and TRBJ2-1; no reliable D call. The CDR3 spans 18 residues. V was trimmed by 4 bases and J by 2 bases, leaving 22 bases between them. Looked up from germline, CDR1 is SGHRS and CDR2 is YFSETQ. CDR3 DNA: TGCGCCAGCAGCCTCCTCCCCCCGGAGACCCGAACCTACAATGAGCAGTTCTTC. Amino acids: CASSLLPPETRTYNEQFF.

V usage is TRBV11-1 and J usage is TRBJ2-5; 13 bases agree with TRBD2. This CDR3 spans 16 amino acids. CDR1 and CDR2 (germline): SGHAT, FQDESV (reference sequence). J gave up 12 bases and V 4 bases, and 14 bases lay outside the gene matches. The CDR3 region has the DNA TGTGCCAGCAGCTCTCCCACCGGGACTAGCGGGAATTTCGAGTACTTC. It yields the protein CASSSPTGTSGNFEYF. Complete variable domain (other parts from reference TRBV11-1 and TRBJ2-5): EAEVAQSPRYKITEKSQAVAFWCDPISGHATLYWYRQILGQGPELLVQFQDESVVDDSQLPKDRFSAERLKGVDSTLKIQPAELGDSAMYLCASSSPTGTSGNFEYFGPGTRLLVL.

The gene calls are TRBV6-1 and TRBJ1-2; tentatively, D is TRBD1 (5 bases). Germline CDR1 MNHNS, CDR2 SASEGT. CDR3 length: 13 amino acids. V lost 2 bases to trimming and J lost 8 bases, with 12 bases between them. This CDR3 is CASSEFYGGGYTF. Here the CDR3 DNA reads TGTGCCAGCAGTGAATTTTATGGGGGGGGCTACACCTTC.

The rearrangement links TRBV28 to TRBJ2-5; perhaps TRBD2 as D (7 bases). V lost 5 bases and J lost 5, with 15 bases in between. The CDR3 extends over 14 amino acids. The germline gives CDR1 MDHEN, CDR2 SYDVKM. The CDR3 sequence is CASSLRGRGETQYF. The CDR3 DNA is TGTGCCAGCAGTCTACGGGGGCGGGGGGAGACCCAGTACTTC. Variable domain in full (rest from reference TRBV28 and TRBJ2-5): DVKVTQSSRYLVKRTGEKVFLECVQDMDHENMFWYRQDPGLGLRLIYFSYDVKMKEKGDIPEGYSVSREKKERFSLILESASTNQTSMYLCASSLRGRGETQYFGPGTRLLVL.

The rearrangement uses TRBV7-9 and TRBJ1-1, with a weak D call TRBD1 (5 bases). CDR1 and CDR2 (germline): SEHNR, FQNEAQ (reference sequence). The CDR3 runs 14 residues. The V end lost 3 bases, the J end lost 5 bases, and 13 bases lay between the germline ends. The CDR3 is CASSFPTGWTEAFF. CDR3 DNA: TGTGCCAGCAGCTTCCCCACAGGATGGACTGAAGCTTTCTTT.

The J gene is TRBJ1-3, the V gene TRBV9; TRBD1 aligns across 11 bases. The CDR3 consists of 18 residues. Germline V gives CDR1 SGDLS, CDR2 YYNGEE. After removal of 3 bases from V and 0 bases from J, the junction contained 8 bases not matched to a gene. CDR3 nucleotides: TGTGCCAGCAGCGAAACCTCGGGACAGGGGGACTCTGGAAACACCATATATTTT. Translation: CASSETSGQGDSGNTIYF.

The J gene is TRBJ1-5, the V gene TRBV6-1, with D maybe TRBD1 (5 bases). CDR1 is MNHNS and CDR2 is SASEGT in the germline V gene. This CDR3 has 15 residues. Trimming removed 6 bases from V and 0 bases from J, with 12 bases in between. The chain's CDR3 is CASRDRDYSNQPQHF. CDR3 in DNA: TGTGCCAGCAGAGACAGAGATTATAGCAATCAGCCCCAGCATTTT.

V gene TRBV10-3 combines with J gene TRBJ1-1; D may be TRBD1 (5 bases). Germline CDR1 and CDR2: ENHRY and SYGVKD. This CDR3 region has 13 residues. The V and J ends lost 0 bases and 7 bases respectively, with 9 bases between them. Here the CDR3 reads CAISESTGVEAFF. The CDR3 nucleotides read TGTGCCATCAGTGAGTCGACGGGGGTTGAAGCTTTCTTT.